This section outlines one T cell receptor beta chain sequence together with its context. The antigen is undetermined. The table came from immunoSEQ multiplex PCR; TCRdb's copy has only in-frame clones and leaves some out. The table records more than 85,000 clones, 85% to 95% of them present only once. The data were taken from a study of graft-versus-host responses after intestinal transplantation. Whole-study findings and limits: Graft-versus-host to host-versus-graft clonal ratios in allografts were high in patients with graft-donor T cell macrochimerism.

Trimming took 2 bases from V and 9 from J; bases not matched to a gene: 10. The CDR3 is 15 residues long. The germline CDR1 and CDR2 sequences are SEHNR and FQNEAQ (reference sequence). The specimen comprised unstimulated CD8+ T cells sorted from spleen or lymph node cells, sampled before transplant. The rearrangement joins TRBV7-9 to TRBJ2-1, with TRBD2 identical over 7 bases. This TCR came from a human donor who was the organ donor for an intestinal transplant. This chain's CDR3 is CASSLLFRDYGEQFF. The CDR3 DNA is TGTGCCAGCAGCTTACTCTTTAGGGACTACGGTGAGCAGTTCTTC.